In this sample, the clone carrying this TCR beta chain turned up a few times. Antigen specificity is unknown. The germline V and J ends were trimmed by 0 bases and 4 bases, with 9 bases remaining between them. This CDR3 comprises 14 residues. These data originate in a study of T-cell memory formation after mild COVID-19. The study, taken as a whole, reports: Several responding clones turned up in pre-infection memory, indicating that cross-reactive memory may have taken part. Clones contracting over day 15 to 85 were CD4/CD8 balanced, with later expanders leaning CD4+.

MiXCR, applied by TCRdb to the 5' RACE reads, yields one record per CDR3 protein. Found here are more than 150,000 distinct CDR3 sequences, around 10% of them singletons; the top ten hold around 3.8%. The receptor was derived from a man aged 18 to 30 who had mild COVID-19 (a few samples of this study predate the infection). Cell type and time point are not known. V is TRBV12-3 or TRBV12-4 and J is TRBJ1-1; D gene uncertain. The sequenced sample was PBMCs or a T cell subset sorted from them (not recorded which). In nucleotides, the CDR3 is TGTGCCAGCAGTTTAGCGCCCGTGGGCACTGAAGCTTTCTTT. Amino acid sequence: CASSLAPVGTEAFF.